This T cell receptor beta chain was profiled in a study of T cell repertoires in cytomegalovirus infection. Study-wide background: In public TCR beta signatures, there were indications of both CMV infection and matching HLA type. Findings and limits, study-wide: Carriage of CMV together with the relevant HLA was identifiable through cumulative public TCR beta family frequency. It was HLA-C-restricted CMV-specific TCR beta clonotypes that dominated the response ex vivo.

The CDR3 totals 15 residues. Trimming took 0 bases from V and 0 from J, leaving 9 bases between them. Germline V gene sequence: CDR1 MNHEY, CDR2 SVGAGI. TCRdb redid the calling of the reads with MiXCR, one entry per CDR3 protein. The sample records 250,000 to 350,000 distinct CDR3 sequences, more than 20% being singletons. This clonotype was observed many times. Its matching antigen is unknown. The V gene is TRBV6-5, the J gene TRBJ2-7, with D unresolved. The clonotype comes from a human donor in good health (CMV status not recorded). Some clones in this sample may be carry-over from other donors' samples. Sequences were obtained from PBMCs. Written as DNA, the CDR3 is TGTGCCAGCAGTTACTCGCGGCCTTTCTCCTACGAGCAGTACTTC. Its protein is CASSYSRPFSYEQYF.